This T cell receptor beta chain is from a study of T cells after yellow fever vaccination. Deletions cut 4 bases from V and 1 base from J, with 10 bases between. This CDR3 spans 13 amino acids. CDR1 is SQVTM and CDR2 is ANQGSEA in the germline V gene. TCRdb independently ran MiXCR on the 5' RACE reads; one entry per CDR3 protein. The repertoire holds 300,000 to 400,000 distinct CDR3 sequences, around 8.1% seen once, with 17% in the top ten. This clonotype was seen only a few times. This receptor was obtained from a man younger than 35 who received the YFV17D yellow fever vaccine. This chain links TRBV29-1 with TRBJ1-1; no firm D call. The sequences come from PBMCs, collected approximately 40 days after the first yellow fever vaccination. CDR3 DNA sequence: TGCAGCGTTGGCCTACAAGAGAACACTGAAGCTTTCTTT. This translates into CSVGLQENTEAFF. Full variable domain (rest looked up from reference TRBV29-1 and TRBJ1-1): SAVISQKPSRDICQRGTSLTIQCQVDSQVTMMFWYRQQPGQSLTLIATANQGSEATYESGFVIDKFPISRPNLTFSTLTVSNMSPEDSSIYLCSVGLQENTEAFFGQGTRLTVV.